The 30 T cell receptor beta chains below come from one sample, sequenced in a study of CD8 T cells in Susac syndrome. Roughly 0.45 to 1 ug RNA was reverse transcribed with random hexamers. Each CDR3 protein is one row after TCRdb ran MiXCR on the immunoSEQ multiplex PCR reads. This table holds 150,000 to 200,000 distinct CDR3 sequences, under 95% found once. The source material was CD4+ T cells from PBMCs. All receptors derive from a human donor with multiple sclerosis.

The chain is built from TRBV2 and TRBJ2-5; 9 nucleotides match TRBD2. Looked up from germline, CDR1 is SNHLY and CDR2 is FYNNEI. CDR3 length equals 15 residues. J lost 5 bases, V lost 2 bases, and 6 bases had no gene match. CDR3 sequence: CASSELTSGWETQYF. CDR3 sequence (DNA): TGTGCCAGCAGTGAACTGACTAGCGGATGGGAGACCCAGTACTTC.

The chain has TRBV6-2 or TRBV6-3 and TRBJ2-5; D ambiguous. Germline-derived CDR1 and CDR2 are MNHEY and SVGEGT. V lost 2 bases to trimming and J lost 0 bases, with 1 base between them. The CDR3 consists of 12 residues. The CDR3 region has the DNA TGTGCCAGCAGTTACCACCAAGAGACCCAGTACTTC. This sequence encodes CASSYHQETQYF.

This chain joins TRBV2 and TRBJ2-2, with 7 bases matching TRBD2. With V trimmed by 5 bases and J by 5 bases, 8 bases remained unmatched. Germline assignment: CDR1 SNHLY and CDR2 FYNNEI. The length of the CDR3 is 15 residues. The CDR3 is CASSRSRGGTGELFF. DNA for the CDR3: TGTGCCAGCAGTCGGTCTAGGGGAGGGACCGGGGAGCTGTTTTTT.

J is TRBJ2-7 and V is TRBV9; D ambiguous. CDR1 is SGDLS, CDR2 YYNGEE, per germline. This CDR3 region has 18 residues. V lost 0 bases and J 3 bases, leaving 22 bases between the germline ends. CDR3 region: CASSVGALSITVNYEQYF. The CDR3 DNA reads TGTGCCAGCAGCGTAGGGGCCCTCTCGATCACAGTCAACTACGAGCAGTACTTC.

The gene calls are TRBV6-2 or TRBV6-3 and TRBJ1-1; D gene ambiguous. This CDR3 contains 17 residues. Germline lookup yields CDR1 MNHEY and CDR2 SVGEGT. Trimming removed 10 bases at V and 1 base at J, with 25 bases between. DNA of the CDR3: TGTGCCATCCAGGAACAACACAGTTTTCCGTGGAACACTGAAGCTTTCTTT. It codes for CAIQEQHSFPWNTEAFF.

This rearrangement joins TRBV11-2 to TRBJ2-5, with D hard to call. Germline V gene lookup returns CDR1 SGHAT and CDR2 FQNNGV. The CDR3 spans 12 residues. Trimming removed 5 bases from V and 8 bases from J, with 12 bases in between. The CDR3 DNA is TGTGCCAGCAGCCCCGGCCCCCGTACCCAGTACTTC. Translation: CASSPGPRTQYF.

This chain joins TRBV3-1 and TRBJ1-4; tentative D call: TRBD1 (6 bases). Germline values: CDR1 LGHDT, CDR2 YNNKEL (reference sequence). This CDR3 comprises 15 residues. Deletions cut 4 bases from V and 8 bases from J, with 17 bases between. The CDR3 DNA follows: TGTGCCAGCAGCCCCCGGGGGGGTACAGGGGAAAAACTGTTTTTT. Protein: CASSPRGGTGEKLFF.

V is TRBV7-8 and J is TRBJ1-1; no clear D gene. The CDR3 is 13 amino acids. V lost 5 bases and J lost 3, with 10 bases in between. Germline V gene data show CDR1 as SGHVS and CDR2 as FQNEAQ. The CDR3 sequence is CASSRNRDTEAFF. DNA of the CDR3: TGTGCCAGCAGCCGGAACCGGGACACTGAAGCTTTCTTT.

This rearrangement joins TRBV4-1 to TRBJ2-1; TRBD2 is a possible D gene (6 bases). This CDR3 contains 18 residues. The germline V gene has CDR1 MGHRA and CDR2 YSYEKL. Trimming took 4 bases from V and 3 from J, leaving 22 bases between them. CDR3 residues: CASSPTVGGDQLYNEQFF. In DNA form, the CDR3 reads TGCGCCAGCAGCCCCACTGTCGGGGGAGACCAACTCTACAATGAGCAGTTCTTC.

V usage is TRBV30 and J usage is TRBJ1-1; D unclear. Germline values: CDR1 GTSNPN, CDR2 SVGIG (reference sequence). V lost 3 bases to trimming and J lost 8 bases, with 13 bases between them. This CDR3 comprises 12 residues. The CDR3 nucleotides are TGTGCCTGGAGCCGTCGGCGGGCCGAAGCTTTCTTT. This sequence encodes CAWSRRRAEAFF.

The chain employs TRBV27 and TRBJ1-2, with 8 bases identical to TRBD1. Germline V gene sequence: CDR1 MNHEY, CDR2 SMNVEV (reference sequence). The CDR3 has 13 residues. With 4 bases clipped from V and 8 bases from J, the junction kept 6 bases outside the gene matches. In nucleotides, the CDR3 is TGTGCCAGCAGTTCAACAGGGGGGGAGGGCTACACCTTC. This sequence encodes CASSSTGGEGYTF.

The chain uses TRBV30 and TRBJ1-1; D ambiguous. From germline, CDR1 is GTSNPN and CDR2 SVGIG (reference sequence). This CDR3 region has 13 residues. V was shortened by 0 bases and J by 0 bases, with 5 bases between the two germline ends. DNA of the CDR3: TGTGCCTGGAGTGTGGGGATGAACACTGAAGCTTTCTTT. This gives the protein CAWSVGMNTEAFF.

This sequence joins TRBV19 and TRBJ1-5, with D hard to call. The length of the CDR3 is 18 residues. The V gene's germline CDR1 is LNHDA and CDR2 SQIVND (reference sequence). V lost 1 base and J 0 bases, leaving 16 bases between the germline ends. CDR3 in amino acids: CASSIAHSRQFSNQPQHF. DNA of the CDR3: TGTGCCAGTAGTATAGCCCATTCTAGGCAGTTTAGCAATCAGCCCCAGCATTTT.

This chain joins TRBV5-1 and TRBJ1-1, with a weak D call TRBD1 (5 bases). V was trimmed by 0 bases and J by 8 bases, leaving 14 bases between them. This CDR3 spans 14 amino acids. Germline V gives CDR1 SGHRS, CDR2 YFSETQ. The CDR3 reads CASSLGTGAEEAFF. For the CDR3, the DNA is TGCGCCAGCAGCTTGGGGACCGGGGCAGAAGAAGCTTTCTTT.

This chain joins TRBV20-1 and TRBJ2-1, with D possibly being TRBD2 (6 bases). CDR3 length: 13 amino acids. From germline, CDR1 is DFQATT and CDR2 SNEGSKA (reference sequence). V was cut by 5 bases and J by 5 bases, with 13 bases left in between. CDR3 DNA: TGCAGTGCTCAAGCGGGTGCCCACAATGAGCAGTTCTTC. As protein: CSAQAGAHNEQFF.

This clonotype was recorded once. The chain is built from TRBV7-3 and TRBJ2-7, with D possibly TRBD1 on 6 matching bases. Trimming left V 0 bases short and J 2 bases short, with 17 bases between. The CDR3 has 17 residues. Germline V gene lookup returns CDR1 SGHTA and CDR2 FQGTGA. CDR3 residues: CASSLTQGSDRPYEQYF. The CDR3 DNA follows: TGTGCCAGCAGCTTAACGCAAGGGTCCGACAGGCCCTACGAGCAGTACTTC.

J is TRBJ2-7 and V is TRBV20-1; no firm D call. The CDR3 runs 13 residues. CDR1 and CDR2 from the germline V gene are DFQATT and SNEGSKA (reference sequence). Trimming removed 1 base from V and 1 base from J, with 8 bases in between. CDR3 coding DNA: TGCAGTGCTAGAGTCGACCGATCCTACGAGCAGTACTTC. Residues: CSARVDRSYEQYF.

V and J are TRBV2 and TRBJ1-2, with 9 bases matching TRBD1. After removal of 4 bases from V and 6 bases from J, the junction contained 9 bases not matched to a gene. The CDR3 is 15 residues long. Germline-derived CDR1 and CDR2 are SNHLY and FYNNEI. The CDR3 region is CASSVRRTGEDGYTF. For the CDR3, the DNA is TGTGCCAGCAGTGTTCGTAGGACAGGGGAGGATGGCTACACCTTC.

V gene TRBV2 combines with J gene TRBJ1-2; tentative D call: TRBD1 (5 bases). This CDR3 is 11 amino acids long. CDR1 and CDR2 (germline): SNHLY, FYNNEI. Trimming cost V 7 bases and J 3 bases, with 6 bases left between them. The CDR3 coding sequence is TGTGCCAGCACCAGGGACTATGGCTACACCTTC. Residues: CASTRDYGYTF. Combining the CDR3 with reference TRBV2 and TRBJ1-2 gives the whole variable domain EPEVTQTPSHQVTQMGQEVILRCVPISNHLYFYWYRQILGQKVEFLVSFYNNEISEKSEIFDDQFSVERPDGSNFTLKIRSTKLEDSAMYFCASTRDYGYTFGSGTRLTVV.

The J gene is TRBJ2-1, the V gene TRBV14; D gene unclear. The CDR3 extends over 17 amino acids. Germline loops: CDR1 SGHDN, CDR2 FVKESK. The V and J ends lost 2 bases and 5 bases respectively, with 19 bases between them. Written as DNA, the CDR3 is TGTGCCAGCAGCCAAAAGCCGGGCTATCTACGACACAATGAGCAGTTCTTC. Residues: CASSQKPGYLRHNEQFF.

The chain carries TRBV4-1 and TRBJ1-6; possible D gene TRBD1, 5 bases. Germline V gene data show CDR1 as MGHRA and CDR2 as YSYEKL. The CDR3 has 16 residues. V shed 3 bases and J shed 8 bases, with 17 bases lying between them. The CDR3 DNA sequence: TGCGCCAGCAGCCAGGTCCGTGCAGGGAATGATTCACCCCTCCACTTT. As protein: CASSQVRAGNDSPLHF.

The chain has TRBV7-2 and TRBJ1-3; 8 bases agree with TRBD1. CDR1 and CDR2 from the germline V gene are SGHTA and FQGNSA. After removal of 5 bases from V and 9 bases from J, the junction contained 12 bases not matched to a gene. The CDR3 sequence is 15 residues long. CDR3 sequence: CASSTRPGGVGTIYF. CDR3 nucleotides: TGTGCCAGCAGCACCAGGCCAGGGGGCGTCGGCACCATATATTTT.

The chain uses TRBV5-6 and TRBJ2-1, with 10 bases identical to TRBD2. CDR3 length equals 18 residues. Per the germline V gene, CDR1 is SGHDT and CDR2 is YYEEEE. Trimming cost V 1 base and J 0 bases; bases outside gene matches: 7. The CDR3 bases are TGTGCCAGCAGCTTGTTACTAGCGGGACTGGGCTCCTACAATGAGCAGTTCTTC. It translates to CASSLLLAGLGSYNEQFF.

CDR3 nucleotide sequence: TGTGCCACCAGTGATTCGCCAGCGCATGAGCAGTTCTTC. This translates into CATSDSPAHEQFF. This chain joins TRBV24-1 and TRBJ2-1; D is undetermined. Germline assignment: CDR1 KGHDR and CDR2 SFDVKD. This CDR3 contains 13 residues. V lost 2 bases and J lost 8, with 9 bases in between.

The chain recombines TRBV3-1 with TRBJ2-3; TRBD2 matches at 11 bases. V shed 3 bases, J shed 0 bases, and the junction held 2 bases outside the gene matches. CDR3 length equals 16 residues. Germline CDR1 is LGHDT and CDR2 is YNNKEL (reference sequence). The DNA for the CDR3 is TGTGCCAGCAGCCAGGGGACTAGCGGAAGCACAGATACGCAGTATTTT. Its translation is CASSQGTSGSTDTQYF.

In nucleotides, the CDR3 is TGCGCCAGCAGTCAATCCGGCCGGAGCTCTGGAAACACCATATATTTT. It translates to CASSQSGRSSGNTIYF. This chain links TRBV23-1 with TRBJ1-3; the D is unclear. TRBV23-1 is noted as an ORF with a role that remains uncertain. The V end was cut by 0 bases, the J end by 0 bases, with 9 bases between. CDR3 length equals 16 residues.

CDR3 in DNA: TGTGCCAGCAGTTCCGGGACGCACACCGCCTCCGAGCAGTACTTC. Translation: CASSSGTHTASEQYF. This chain connects TRBV27 to TRBJ2-7; perhaps D is TRBD1 or TRBD2 (5 bases each). The CDR3 has 15 amino acids. Looked up from germline, CDR1 is MNHEY and CDR2 is SMNVEV (reference sequence). Trimming took 4 bases from V and 6 from J, leaving 19 bases between them.

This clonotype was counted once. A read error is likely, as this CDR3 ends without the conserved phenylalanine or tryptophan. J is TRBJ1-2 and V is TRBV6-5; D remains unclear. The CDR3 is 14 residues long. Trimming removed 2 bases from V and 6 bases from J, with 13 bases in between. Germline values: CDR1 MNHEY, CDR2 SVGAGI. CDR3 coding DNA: TGTGCCAGCAGTTACGACCGACGTACCCATGGCTACACCCTC. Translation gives CASSYDRRTHGYTL.

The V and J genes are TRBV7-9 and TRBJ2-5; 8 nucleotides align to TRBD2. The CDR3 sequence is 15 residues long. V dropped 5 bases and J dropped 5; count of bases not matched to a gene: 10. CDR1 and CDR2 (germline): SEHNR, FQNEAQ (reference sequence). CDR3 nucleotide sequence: TGTGCCAGCAGCCATGGGGGACTAGGGGAGGAGACCCAGTACTTC. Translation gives CASSHGGLGEETQYF.

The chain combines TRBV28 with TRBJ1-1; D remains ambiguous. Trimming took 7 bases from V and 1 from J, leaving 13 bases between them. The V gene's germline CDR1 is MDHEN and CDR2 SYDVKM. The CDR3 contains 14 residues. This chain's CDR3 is CASIVARENTEAFF. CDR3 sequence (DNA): TGTGCCAGCATTGTGGCGCGTGAGAACACTGAAGCTTTCTTT.